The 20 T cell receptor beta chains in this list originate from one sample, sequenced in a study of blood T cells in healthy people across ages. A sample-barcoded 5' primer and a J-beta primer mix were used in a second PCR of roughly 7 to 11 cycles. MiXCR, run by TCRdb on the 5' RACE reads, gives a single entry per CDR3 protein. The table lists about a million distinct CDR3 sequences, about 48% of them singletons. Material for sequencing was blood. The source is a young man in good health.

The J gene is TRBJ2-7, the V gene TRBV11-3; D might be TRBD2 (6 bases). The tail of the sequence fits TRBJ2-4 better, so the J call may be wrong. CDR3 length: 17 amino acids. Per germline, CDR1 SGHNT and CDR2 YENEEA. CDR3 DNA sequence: TGTGCCAGCAGCTTAGATGCCTTGGGAGGTCAGGTCGACATTCAGTACTTC. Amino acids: CASSLDALGGQVDIQYF.

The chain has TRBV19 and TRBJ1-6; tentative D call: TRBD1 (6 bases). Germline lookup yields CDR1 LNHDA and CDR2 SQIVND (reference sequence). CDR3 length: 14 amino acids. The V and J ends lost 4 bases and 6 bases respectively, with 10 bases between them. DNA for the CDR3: TGTGCCAGTAGTACAGGGGTTGTTAATTCACCCCTCCACTTT. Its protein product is CASSTGVVNSPLHF.

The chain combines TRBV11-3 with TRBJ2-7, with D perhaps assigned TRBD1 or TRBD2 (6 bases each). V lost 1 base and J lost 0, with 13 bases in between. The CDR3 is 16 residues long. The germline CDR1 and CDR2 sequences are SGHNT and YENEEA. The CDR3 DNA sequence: TGTGCCAGCAGCTTAGTCAAAGGGGGACTCTCCTACGAGCAGTACTTC. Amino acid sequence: CASSLVKGGLSYEQYF.

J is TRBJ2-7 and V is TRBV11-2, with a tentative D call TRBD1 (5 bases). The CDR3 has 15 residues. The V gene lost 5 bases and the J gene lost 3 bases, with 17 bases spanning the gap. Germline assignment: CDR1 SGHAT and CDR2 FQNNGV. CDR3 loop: CASSPFPRGNYEQYF. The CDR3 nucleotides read TGTGCCAGCAGCCCCTTTCCAAGGGGAAACTACGAGCAGTACTTC.

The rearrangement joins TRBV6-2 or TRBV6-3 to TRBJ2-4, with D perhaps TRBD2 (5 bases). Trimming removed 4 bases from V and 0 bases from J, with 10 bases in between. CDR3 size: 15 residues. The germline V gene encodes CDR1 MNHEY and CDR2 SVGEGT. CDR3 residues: CASSFRGLAKNIQYF. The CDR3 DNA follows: TGTGCCAGCAGTTTCCGGGGTTTAGCCAAAAACATTCAGTACTTC.

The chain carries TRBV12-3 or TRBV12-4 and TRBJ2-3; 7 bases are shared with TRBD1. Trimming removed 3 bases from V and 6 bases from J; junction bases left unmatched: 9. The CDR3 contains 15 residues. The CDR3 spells CASSFGKGAGDTQYF. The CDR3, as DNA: TGTGCCAGCAGTTTTGGAAAGGGGGCGGGTGATACGCAGTATTTT.

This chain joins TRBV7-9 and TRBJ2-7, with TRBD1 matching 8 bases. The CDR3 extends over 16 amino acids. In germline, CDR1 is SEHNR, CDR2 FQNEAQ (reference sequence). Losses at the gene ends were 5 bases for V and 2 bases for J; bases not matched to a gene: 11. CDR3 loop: CASSKGQGTPPYEQYF. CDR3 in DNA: TGTGCCAGCAGCAAAGGACAGGGAACCCCCCCCTACGAGCAGTACTTC.

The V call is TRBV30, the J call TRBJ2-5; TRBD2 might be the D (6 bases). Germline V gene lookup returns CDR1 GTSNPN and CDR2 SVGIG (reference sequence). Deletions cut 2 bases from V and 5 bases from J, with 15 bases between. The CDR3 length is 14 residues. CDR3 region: CAWSIGGDGETQYF. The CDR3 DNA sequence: TGTGCCTGGAGTATCGGCGGGGATGGTGAGACCCAGTACTTC.

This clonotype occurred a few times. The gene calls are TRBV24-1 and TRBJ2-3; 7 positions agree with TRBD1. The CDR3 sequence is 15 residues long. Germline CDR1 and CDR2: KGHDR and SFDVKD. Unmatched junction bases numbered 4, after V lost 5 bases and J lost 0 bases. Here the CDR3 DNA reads TGTGCCACCAGTGGTGGACAGGCTAGCACAGATACGCAGTATTTT. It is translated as CATSGGQASTDTQYF.

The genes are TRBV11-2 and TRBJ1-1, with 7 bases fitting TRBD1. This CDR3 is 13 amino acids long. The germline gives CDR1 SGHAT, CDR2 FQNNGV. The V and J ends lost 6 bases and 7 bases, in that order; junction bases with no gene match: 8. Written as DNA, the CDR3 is TGTGCCAGCAGTTCGACAGGGCCGGGTGAAGCTTTCTTT. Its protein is CASSSTGPGEAFF.

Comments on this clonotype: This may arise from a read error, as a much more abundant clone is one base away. CDR3 nucleotide sequence: TGCAGCGTTTCACCGGGACAGGGGGTAAAGGAGCAGTTCTTC. This codes for CSVSPGQGVKEQFF. The chain uses TRBV29-1 and TRBJ2-1, with TRBD1 identical over 11 bases. The germline gives CDR1 SQVTM, CDR2 ANQGSEA. This CDR3 is 14 amino acids long. Trimming removed 5 bases from V and 10 bases from J; junction bases left unmatched: 10.

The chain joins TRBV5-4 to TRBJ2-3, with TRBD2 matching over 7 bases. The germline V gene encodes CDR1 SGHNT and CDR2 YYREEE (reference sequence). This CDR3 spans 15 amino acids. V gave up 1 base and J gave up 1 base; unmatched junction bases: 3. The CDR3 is CASSLLSGGTDTQYF. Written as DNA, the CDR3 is TGTGCCAGCAGCTTGCTAAGCGGGGGCACAGATACGCAGTATTTT.

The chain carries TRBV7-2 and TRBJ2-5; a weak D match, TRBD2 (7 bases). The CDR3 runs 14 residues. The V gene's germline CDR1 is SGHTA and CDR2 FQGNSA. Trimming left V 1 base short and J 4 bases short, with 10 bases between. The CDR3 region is CASSLEGGPETQYF. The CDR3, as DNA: TGTGCCAGCAGCTTAGAGGGGGGGCCAGAGACCCAGTACTTC. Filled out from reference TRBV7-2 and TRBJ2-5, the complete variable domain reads GAGVSQSPSNKVTEKGKDVELRCDPISGHTALYWYRQSLGQGLEFLIYFQGNSAPDKSGLPSDRFSAERTGGSVSTLTIQRTQQEDSAVYLCASSLEGGPETQYFGPGTRLLVL.

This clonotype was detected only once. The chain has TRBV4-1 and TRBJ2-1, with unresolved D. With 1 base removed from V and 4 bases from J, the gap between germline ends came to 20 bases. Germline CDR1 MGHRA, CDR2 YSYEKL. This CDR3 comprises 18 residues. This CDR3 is CASSQVPGTLSSYNEQFF. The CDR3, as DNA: TGCGCCAGCAGCCAAGTCCCCGGTACGTTGAGCTCATACAATGAGCAGTTCTTC.

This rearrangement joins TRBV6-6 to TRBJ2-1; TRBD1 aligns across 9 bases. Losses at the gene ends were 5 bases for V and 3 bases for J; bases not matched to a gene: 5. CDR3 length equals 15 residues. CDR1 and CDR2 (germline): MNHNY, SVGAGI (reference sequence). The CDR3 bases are TGTGCCAGCAGTGCCTTGGGACAGGGCTACAATGAGCAGTTCTTC. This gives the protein CASSALGQGYNEQFF.

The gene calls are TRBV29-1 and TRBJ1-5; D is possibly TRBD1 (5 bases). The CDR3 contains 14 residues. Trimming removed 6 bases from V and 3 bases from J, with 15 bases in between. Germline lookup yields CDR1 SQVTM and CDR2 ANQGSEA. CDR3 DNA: TGCAGCGTACGGGGGGAAGGTCTCAATCAGCCCCAGCATTTT. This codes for CSVRGEGLNQPQHF.

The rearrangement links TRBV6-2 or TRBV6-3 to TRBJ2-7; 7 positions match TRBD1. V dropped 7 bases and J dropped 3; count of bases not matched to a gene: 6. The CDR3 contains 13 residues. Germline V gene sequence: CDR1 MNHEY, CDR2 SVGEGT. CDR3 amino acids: CASKGAASYEQYF. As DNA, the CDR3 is TGTGCCAGCAAGGGGGCAGCGAGCTACGAGCAGTACTTC.

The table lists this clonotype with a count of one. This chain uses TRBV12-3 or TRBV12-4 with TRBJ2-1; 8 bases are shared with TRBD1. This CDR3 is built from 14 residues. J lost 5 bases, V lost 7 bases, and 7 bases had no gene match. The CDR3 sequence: CASTRTGLNNEQFF. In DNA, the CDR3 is TGTGCCAGCACCCGGACAGGGTTGAACAATGAGCAGTTCTTC.

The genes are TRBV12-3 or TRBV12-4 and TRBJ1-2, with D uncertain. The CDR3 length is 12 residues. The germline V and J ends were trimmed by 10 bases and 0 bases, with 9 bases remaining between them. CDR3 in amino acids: CATQEANYGYTF. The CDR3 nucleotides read TGTGCCACCCAGGAAGCTAACTATGGCTACACCTTC.

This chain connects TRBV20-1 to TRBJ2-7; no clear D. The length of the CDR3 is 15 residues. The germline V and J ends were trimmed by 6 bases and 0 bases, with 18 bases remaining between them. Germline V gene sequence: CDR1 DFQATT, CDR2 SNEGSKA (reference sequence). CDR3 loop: CSAPNPGQSSYEQYF. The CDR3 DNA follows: TGCAGTGCCCCAAACCCGGGCCAAAGCTCCTACGAGCAGTACTTC.